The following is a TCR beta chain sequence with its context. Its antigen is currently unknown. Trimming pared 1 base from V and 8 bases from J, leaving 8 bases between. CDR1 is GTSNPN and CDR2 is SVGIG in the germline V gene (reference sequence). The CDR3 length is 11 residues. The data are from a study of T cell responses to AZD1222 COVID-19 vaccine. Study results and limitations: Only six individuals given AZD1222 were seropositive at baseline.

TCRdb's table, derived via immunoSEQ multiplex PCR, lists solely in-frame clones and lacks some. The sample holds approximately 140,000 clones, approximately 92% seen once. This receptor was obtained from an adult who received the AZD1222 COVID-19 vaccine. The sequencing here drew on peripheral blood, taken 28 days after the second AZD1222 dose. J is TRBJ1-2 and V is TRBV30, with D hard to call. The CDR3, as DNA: TGTGCCTGGAGTGATTCATGGGGCTACACCTTC. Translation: CAWSDSWGYTF.